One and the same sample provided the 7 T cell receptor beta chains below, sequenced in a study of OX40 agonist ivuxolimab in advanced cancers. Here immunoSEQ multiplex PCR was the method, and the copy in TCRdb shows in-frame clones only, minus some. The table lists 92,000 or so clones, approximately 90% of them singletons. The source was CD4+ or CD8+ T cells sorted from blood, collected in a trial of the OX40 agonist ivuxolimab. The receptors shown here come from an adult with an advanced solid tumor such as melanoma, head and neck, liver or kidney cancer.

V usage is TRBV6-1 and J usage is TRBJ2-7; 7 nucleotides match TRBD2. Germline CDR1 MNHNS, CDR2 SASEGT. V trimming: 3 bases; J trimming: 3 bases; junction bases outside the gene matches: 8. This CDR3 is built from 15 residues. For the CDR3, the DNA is TGTGCCAGCAGTGATTGGCGGGAGCGCCACTACGAGCAGTACTTC. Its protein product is CASSDWRERHYEQYF.

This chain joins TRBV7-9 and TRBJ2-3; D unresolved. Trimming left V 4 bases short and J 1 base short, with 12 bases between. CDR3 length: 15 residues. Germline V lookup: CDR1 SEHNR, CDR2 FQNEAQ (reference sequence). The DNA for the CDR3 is TGTGCCAGCAGCTGGAATAGGTTTGGCACAGATACGCAGTATTTT. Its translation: CASSWNRFGTDTQYF.

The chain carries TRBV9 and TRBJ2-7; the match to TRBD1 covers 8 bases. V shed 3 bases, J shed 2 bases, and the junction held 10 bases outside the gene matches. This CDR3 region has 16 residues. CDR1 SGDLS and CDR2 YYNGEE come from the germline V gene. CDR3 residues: CASSASAGTGTYEQYF. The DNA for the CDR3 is TGTGCCAGCAGCGCCTCCGCCGGGACAGGAACCTACGAGCAGTACTTC.

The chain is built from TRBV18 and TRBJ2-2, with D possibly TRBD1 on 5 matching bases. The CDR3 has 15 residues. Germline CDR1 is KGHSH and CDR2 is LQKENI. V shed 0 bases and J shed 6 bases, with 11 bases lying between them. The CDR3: CASSPPAGSSGELFF. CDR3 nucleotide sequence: TGTGCCAGCTCACCACCGGCAGGGTCGTCCGGGGAGCTGTTTTTT.

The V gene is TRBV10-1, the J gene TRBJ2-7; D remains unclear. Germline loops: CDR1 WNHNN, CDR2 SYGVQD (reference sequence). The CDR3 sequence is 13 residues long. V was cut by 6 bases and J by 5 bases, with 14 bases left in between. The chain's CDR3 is CASSRTDLHEQYF. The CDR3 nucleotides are TGCGCCAGCAGCAGGACGGATCTCCACGAGCAGTACTTC.

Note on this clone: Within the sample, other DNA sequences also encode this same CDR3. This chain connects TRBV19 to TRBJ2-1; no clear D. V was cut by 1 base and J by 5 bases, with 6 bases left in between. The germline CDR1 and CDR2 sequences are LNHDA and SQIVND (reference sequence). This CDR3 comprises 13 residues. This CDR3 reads CASSIARDNEQFF. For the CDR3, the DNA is TGTGCCAGTAGTATAGCCCGGGACAATGAGCAGTTCTTC.

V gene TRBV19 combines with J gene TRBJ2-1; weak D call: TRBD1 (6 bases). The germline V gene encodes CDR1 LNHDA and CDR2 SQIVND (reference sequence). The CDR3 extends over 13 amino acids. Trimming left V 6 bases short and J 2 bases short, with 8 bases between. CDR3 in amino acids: CASRGAAYNEQFF. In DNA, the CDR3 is TGTGCCAGTAGGGGGGCGGCCTACAATGAGCAGTTCTTC.